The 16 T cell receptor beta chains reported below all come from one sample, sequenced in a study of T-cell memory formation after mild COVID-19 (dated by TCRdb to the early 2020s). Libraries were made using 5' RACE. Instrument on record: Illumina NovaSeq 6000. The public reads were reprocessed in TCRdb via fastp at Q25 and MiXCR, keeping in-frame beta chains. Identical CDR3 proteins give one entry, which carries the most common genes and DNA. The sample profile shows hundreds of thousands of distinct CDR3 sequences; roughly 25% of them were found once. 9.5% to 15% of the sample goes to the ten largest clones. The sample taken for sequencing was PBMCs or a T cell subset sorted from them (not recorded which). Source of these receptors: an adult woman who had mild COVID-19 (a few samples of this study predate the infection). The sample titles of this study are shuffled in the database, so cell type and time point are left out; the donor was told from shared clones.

The CDR3 reads CASTRQPSIGYTF. In DNA, the CDR3 is TGTGCCAGCACCAGACAACCGAGCATTGGCTACACCTTC. The chain is built from TRBV2 and TRBJ1-2; D remains unclear. Per germline, CDR1 SNHLY and CDR2 FYNNEI. V was shortened by 7 bases and J by 7 bases, with 16 bases between the two germline ends. The CDR3 runs to 13 residues.

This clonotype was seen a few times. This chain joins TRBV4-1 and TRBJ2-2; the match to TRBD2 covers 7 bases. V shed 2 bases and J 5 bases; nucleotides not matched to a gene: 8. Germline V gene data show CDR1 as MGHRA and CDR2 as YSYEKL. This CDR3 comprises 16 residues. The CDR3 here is CASSQPLGGRTGELFF. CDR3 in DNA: TGCGCCAGCAGCCAACCCCTGGGAGGGAGGACCGGGGAGCTGTTTTTT.

CDR3 region: CASSLLASAFEGEQYF. The CDR3, as DNA: TGTGCCAGCAGTTTACTCGCCTCCGCCTTTGAGGGCGAGCAGTACTTC. The gene calls are TRBV27 and TRBJ2-7; a weak D match, TRBD2 (5 bases). The CDR3 length is 16 residues. CDR1 MNHEY and CDR2 SMNVEV come from the germline V gene (reference sequence). V was pared by 2 bases and J by 6 bases, with 20 bases between.

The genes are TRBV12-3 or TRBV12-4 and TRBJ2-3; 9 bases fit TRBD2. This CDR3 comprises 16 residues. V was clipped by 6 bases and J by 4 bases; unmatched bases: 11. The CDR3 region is CASRPLAGEGPDTQYF. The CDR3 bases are TGTGCCAGCAGACCCTTAGCGGGAGAAGGCCCAGATACGCAGTATTTT.

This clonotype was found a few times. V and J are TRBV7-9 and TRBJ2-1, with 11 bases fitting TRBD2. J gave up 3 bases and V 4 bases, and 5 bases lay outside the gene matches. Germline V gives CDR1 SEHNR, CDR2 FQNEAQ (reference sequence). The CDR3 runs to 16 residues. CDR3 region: CASSSTGTSGYNEQFF. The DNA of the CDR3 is TGTGCCAGCAGCTCTACCGGGACTAGCGGCTACAATGAGCAGTTCTTC.

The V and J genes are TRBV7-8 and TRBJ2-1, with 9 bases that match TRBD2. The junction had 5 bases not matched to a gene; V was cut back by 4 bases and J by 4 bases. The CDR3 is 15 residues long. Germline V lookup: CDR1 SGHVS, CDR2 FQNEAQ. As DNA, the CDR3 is TGTGCCAGCAGCTCAAGCGGGAGGAGATACAATGAGCAGTTCTTC. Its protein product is CASSSSGRRYNEQFF. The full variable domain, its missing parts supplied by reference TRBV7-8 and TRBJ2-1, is GAGVSQSPRYKVAKRGQDVALRCDPISGHVSLFWYQQALGQGPEFLTYFQNEAQLDKSGLPSDRFFAERPEGSVSTLKIQRTQQEDSAVYLCASSSSGRRYNEQFFGPGTRLTVL.

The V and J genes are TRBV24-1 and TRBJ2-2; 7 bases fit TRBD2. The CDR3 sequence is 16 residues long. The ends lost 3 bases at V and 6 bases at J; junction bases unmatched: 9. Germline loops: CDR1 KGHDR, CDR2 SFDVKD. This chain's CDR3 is CATSDIGGRSPGELFF. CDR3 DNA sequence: TGTGCCACCAGTGATATTGGCGGGAGAAGTCCCGGGGAGCTGTTTTTT.

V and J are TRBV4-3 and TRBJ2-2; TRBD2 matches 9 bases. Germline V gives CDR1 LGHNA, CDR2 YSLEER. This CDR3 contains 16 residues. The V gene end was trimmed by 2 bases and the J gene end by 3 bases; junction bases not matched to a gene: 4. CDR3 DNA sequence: TGCGCCAGCAGCCAAATAGCGGGAGTTGACACCGGGGAGCTGTTTTTT. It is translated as CASSQIAGVDTGELFF.

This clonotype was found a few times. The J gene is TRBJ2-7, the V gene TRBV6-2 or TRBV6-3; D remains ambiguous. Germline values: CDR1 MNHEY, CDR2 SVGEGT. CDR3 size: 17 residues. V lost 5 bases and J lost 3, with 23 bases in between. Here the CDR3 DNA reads TGTGCCAGCAGTCACACCCTGACCATGCGACCTAACTACGAGCAGTACTTC. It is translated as CASSHTLTMRPNYEQYF.

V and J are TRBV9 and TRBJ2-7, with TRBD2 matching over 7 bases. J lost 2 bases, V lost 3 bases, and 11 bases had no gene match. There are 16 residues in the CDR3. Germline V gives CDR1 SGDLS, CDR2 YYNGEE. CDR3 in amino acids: CASSETSNQGTYEQYF. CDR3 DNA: TGTGCCAGCAGCGAGACTAGCAACCAAGGGACCTACGAGCAGTACTTC.

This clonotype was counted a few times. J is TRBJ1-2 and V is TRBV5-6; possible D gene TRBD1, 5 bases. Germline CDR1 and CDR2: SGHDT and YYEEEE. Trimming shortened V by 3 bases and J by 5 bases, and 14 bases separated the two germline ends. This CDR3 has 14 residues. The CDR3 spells CASSSDRLIYGYTF. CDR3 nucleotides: TGTGCCAGCAGCTCTGACAGACTCATATATGGCTACACCTTC.

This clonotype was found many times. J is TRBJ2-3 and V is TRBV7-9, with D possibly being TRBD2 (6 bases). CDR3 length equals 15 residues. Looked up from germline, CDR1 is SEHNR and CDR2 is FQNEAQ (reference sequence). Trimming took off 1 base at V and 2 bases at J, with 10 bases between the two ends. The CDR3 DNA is TGTGCCAGCAGCTTAGTGGGAGGATCCACAGATACGCAGTATTTT. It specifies CASSLVGGSTDTQYF.

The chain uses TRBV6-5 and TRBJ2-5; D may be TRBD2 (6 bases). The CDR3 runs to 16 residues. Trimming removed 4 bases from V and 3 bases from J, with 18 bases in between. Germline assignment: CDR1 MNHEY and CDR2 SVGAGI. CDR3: CASSSSLGTGEETQYF. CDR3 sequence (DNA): TGTGCCAGCAGTTCATCTCTCGGGACGGGAGAAGAGACCCAGTACTTC.

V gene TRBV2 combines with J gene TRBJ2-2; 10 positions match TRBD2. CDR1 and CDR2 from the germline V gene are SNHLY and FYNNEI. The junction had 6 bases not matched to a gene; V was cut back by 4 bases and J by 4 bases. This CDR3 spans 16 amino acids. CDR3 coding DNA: TGTGCCAGCAGTGGGATAGCGGGGGGAACCACCGGGGAGCTGTTTTTT. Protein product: CASSGIAGGTTGELFF. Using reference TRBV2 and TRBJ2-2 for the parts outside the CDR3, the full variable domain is EPEVTQTPSHQVTQMGQEVILRCVPISNHLYFYWYRQILGQKVEFLVSFYNNEISEKSEIFDDQFSVERPDGSNFTLKIRSTKLEDSAMYFCASSGIAGGTTGELFFGEGSRLTVL.

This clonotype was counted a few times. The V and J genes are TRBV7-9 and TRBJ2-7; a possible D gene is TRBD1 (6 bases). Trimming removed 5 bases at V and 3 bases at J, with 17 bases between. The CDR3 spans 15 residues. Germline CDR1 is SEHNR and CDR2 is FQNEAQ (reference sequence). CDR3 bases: TGTGCCAGCAGCCATGGGCAGGGGAGTATCTACGAGCAGTACTTC. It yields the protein CASSHGQGSIYEQYF.

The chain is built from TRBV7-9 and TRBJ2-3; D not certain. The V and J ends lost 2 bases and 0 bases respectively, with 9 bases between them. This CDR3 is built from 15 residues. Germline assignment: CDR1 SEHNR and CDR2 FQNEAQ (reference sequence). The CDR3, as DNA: TGTGCCAGCAGCTTACGGATTGCTAGCACAGATACGCAGTATTTT. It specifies CASSLRIASTDTQYF.